This TCR beta chain is from a study of vaccination and CD4 T cells after COVID-19. Overall study: Vaccination of participants consisted of two doses of either BNT162b2 or mRNA-1273 vaccine. Study-wide results and caveats: Convalescent patients showed a median roughly 90% of reactive clones that were seen only post-vaccination. In convalescent patients, 304 of 307 vaccine-specific clones were spike mono-reactive.

The CDR3 consists of 11 residues. Deletions cut 6 bases from V and 3 bases from J, with 5 bases between. The germline CDR1 and CDR2 sequences are MNHNS and SASEGT. One entry per CDR3 protein results from TCRdb running MiXCR on the PCR reads. The sample includes around 20,000 distinct CDR3 sequences, 55% to 80% seen only once; the top ten take roughly 1.1%. This clonotype has only a few counts. Its specificity is not known. The rearrangement uses TRBV6-1 and TRBJ1-1; D gene ambiguous. The specimen comprised CD4+ T cells from blood, sampled after SARS-CoV-2 vaccination. This receptor was obtained from a human donor who had recovered from COVID-19. CDR3 region: CASSLDTEAFF. CDR3 DNA sequence: TGTGCCAGCAGCCTTGACACTGAAGCTTTCTTT.